The rows below give T cell receptor beta chains drawn from one sample of a study of control samples from healthy donors and cancer patients. Clones were sequenced by immunoSEQ multiplex PCR, and TCRdb holds only the in-frame ones, with some missing. This table has 150,000 or so clones, 92% appearing once. Sequenced sample: blood. The receptors come from a woman in her twenties or thirties in good health. The CDR3 runs from the conserved cysteine through the conserved F or W. Fields, in order: J gene, clone size, D gene, V gene, CDR3 DNA, CDR3 protein. A D gene is named only where the DNA matches it firmly. Not every row has a clone size; where given, it reads once, few, many or a size class.

j_gene: TRBJ2-3; abundance: -; d_gene: TRBD2; v_gene: TRBV7-2; CDR3nt: TGTGCCAGCAGCTTAGTTACTAGCGGGAGTCTAGATACGCAGTATTTT; CDR3aa: CASSLVTSGSLDTQYF
j_gene: TRBJ2-7; abundance: -; d_gene: -; v_gene: TRBV28; CDR3nt: TGTGCCAGCAGTTTGAGACAGAGCTCCTACGAGCAGTACTTC; CDR3aa: CASSLRQSSYEQYF
j_gene: TRBJ2-2; abundance: -; d_gene: -; v_gene: TRBV5-1; CDR3nt: TGCGCCAGCAGTCTTCCAATTAGCGCCGGGGAGCTGTTTTTT; CDR3aa: CASSLPISAGELFF
j_gene: TRBJ2-3; abundance: -; d_gene: TRBD2; v_gene: TRBV7-6; CDR3nt: TGTGCCAGCAGCTTAGTTAGCGGGAGGATGGATACGCAGTATTTT; CDR3aa: CASSLVSGRMDTQYF
j_gene: TRBJ1-5; abundance: -; d_gene: -; v_gene: TRBV28; CDR3nt: TGTGCCAGCAGTTTCTTAGACAGGTTAAATCAGCCCCAGCATTTT; CDR3aa: CASSFLDRLNQPQHF
j_gene: TRBJ2-1; abundance: -; d_gene: -; v_gene: TRBV6-5; CDR3nt: TGTGCCAGCACCCCCCAGATAGGTTACGACAATGAGCAGTTCTTC; CDR3aa: CASTPQIGYDNEQFF
j_gene: TRBJ2-5; abundance: -; d_gene: TRBD2; v_gene: TRBV28; CDR3nt: TGTGCCAGCAGTTTCTCCCCGGGACTAGCGGGAGGGCCCAGGGGTGTGACCCAGTACTTC; CDR3aa: CASSFSPGLAGGPRGVTQYF
j_gene: TRBJ2-1; abundance: -; d_gene: TRBD2; v_gene: TRBV14; CDR3nt: TGTGCCAGCAGCCATTTAGCGGGAGACCTCTACAATGAGCAGTTCTTC; CDR3aa: CASSHLAGDLYNEQFF
j_gene: TRBJ2-3; abundance: -; d_gene: -; v_gene: TRBV7-2; CDR3nt: TGTGCCAGCAGCTTAGTTTCGCCTAGCAACCCAGATACGCAGTATTTT; CDR3aa: CASSLVSPSNPDTQYF
j_gene: TRBJ1-1; abundance: once; d_gene: TRBD1; v_gene: TRBV7-9; CDR3nt: TGTGCCAGCAGCCACCGGGACAGTTCTGAAGCTTTCTTT; CDR3aa: CASSHRDSSEAFF
j_gene: TRBJ1-1; abundance: -; d_gene: -; v_gene: TRBV4-1; CDR3nt: TGCGCCAGCAGCTACCGCTCGGGGGGGCGAGGAAACACTGAAGCTTTCTTT; CDR3aa: CASSYRSGGRGNTEAFF
j_gene: TRBJ2-6; abundance: -; d_gene: -; v_gene: TRBV5-4; CDR3nt: TGTGCCAGCAGCGTTATTAGACCGATTCACTCTGGGGCCAACGTCCTGACTTTC; CDR3aa: CASSVIRPIHSGANVLTF
j_gene: TRBJ2-7; abundance: -; d_gene: TRBD2; v_gene: TRBV7-2; CDR3nt: TGTGCCAGCAGCTTATACGCGGGACTAGACGTTTACGAGCAGTACTTC; CDR3aa: CASSLYAGLDVYEQYF
j_gene: TRBJ2-5; abundance: -; d_gene: -; v_gene: TRBV19; CDR3nt: TGTGCCAGTAGTACCCGGAGGGACCGCCACAAGACCCAGTACTTC; CDR3aa: CASSTRRDRHKTQYF
j_gene: TRBJ1-4; abundance: once; d_gene: -; v_gene: TRBV19; CDR3nt: TGTGCCAGCCGACTCGTAGGAGGTAATGAAAAACTGTTTTTT; CDR3aa: CASRLVGGNEKLFF
j_gene: TRBJ1-1; abundance: -; d_gene: -; v_gene: TRBV5-1; CDR3nt: TGCGCCAGCAGCTTGGAGGGCCCATTAAACACTGAAGCTTTCTTT; CDR3aa: CASSLEGPLNTEAFF
j_gene: TRBJ1-1; abundance: -; d_gene: -; v_gene: TRBV6-5; CDR3nt: TGTGCCAGCAGGCCCGGATCCTTCATGAACACTGAAGCTTTCTTT; CDR3aa: CASRPGSFMNTEAFF
j_gene: TRBJ2-5; abundance: -; d_gene: TRBD2; v_gene: TRBV6-6; CDR3nt: TGTGCCAGCAGGATAGCGGGAGGTGGCCAAGAGACCCAGTACTTC; CDR3aa: CASRIAGGGQETQYF
j_gene: TRBJ2-2; abundance: -; d_gene: TRBD2; v_gene: TRBV14; CDR3nt: TGTGCCAGCAGTCGTAGCGCTTGGACTAGCGGGACGGAAACGAACACCGGGGAGCTGTTTTTT; CDR3aa: CASSRSAWTSGTETNTGELFF
j_gene: TRBJ2-7; abundance: -; d_gene: TRBD2; v_gene: TRBV28; CDR3nt: TGTGCCAGTACGACTAGCGCACACTCCTACGAGCAGTACTTC; CDR3aa: CASTTSAHSYEQYF
j_gene: TRBJ2-7; abundance: -; d_gene: TRBD2; v_gene: TRBV2; CDR3nt: TGTGCCAGCATGTTCACTCCTAGCGGGATAGAGCAGTACTTC; CDR3aa: CASMFTPSGIEQYF
j_gene: TRBJ1-6; abundance: -; d_gene: TRBD1; v_gene: TRBV30; CDR3nt: TGTGCCTGGAATACGGACAGGAATAATTCACCCCTCCACTTT; CDR3aa: CAWNTDRNNSPLHF
j_gene: TRBJ2-7; abundance: -; d_gene: -; v_gene: TRBV5-6; CDR3nt: TGTGCCAGCAGCTTTGGTCTGAGTGGGCTTCACTACGAGCAGTACTTC; CDR3aa: CASSFGLSGLHYEQYF
j_gene: TRBJ2-2; abundance: -; d_gene: -; v_gene: TRBV6-6; CDR3nt: TGTGCCAGCCGTTGGACTGTAAACACCGGGGAGCTGTTTTTT; CDR3aa: CASRWTVNTGELFF
j_gene: TRBJ2-3; abundance: -; d_gene: -; v_gene: TRBV4-1; CDR3nt: TGCGCCAGCAGCCAAGGGGTTGGGCATACGCAGTATTTT; CDR3aa: CASSQGVGHTQYF
j_gene: TRBJ2-7; abundance: -; d_gene: TRBD2; v_gene: TRBV7-2; CDR3nt: TGTGCCAGCAGCCTAAGGACTAGCGGGAACTACGAGCAGTACTTC; CDR3aa: CASSLRTSGNYEQYF
j_gene: TRBJ2-5; abundance: once; d_gene: -; v_gene: TRBV23-1; CDR3nt: TGCGCCAGCACCAATCGACGGGTCCGAGCGGGGACCCAGTACTTC; CDR3aa: CASTNRRVRAGTQYF
j_gene: TRBJ2-7; abundance: -; d_gene: -; v_gene: TRBV27; CDR3nt: TGTGCCAGCAGTCCCTTGGGTGCCTACGAGCAGTACTTC; CDR3aa: CASSPLGAYEQYF
j_gene: TRBJ1-2; abundance: -; d_gene: -; v_gene: TRBV29-1; CDR3nt: TGCAGCGTTGAAGAGTGGGGAGAGTATGGCTACACCTTC; CDR3aa: CSVEEWGEYGYTF
j_gene: TRBJ2-7; abundance: -; d_gene: -; v_gene: TRBV27; CDR3nt: TGTGCCAGCAGTTCCTTAACCGGGAACGAGCAGTACTTC; CDR3aa: CASSSLTGNEQYF
j_gene: TRBJ1-2; abundance: -; d_gene: TRBD1; v_gene: TRBV25-1; CDR3nt: TGTGCCAGCAGTTTCCGGGACAGGGACAACTATGGCTACACCTTC; CDR3aa: CASSFRDRDNYGYTF
j_gene: TRBJ2-1; abundance: once; d_gene: TRBD2; v_gene: TRBV6-5; CDR3nt: TGTGCCAGCAGTTCTACTAGCGGGATCGGTGGTGAGCAGTTCTTC; CDR3aa: CASSSTSGIGGEQFF
j_gene: TRBJ2-7; abundance: -; d_gene: -; v_gene: TRBV4-3; CDR3nt: TGCGCCAGCAGCCAAGGACCGACTAGCTCCTACGAGCAGTACTTC; CDR3aa: CASSQGPTSSYEQYF
j_gene: TRBJ1-1; abundance: -; d_gene: TRBD1; v_gene: TRBV6-6; CDR3nt: TGTGCCAGCAGTCAGAGACAGGGGAGAGACACTGAAGCTTTCTTT; CDR3aa: CASSQRQGRDTEAFF
j_gene: TRBJ1-3; abundance: -; d_gene: -; v_gene: TRBV19; CDR3nt: TGTGCCAGTAGTACGGGCCCCTCTGGAAACACCATATATTTT; CDR3aa: CASSTGPSGNTIYF
j_gene: TRBJ1-5; abundance: -; d_gene: -; v_gene: TRBV27; CDR3nt: TGTGCCAGCAGCCGCATGGGGTTTCCTAGCAATCAGCCCCAGCATTTT; CDR3aa: CASSRMGFPSNQPQHF
j_gene: TRBJ1-2; abundance: -; d_gene: -; v_gene: TRBV27; CDR3nt: TGTGCCAGCAGTTTGGGCGGGGGTGGGCCTATATATGGCTACACCTTC; CDR3aa: CASSLGGGGPIYGYTF
j_gene: TRBJ1-1; abundance: -; d_gene: -; v_gene: TRBV6-5; CDR3nt: TGTGCCAGCAGACTAACCTGGACTGAAGCTTTCTTT; CDR3aa: CASRLTWTEAFF
j_gene: TRBJ1-6; abundance: -; d_gene: TRBD1; v_gene: TRBV10-1; CDR3nt: TGCGCCAGCAGTCGGGACAGGGATTCACCCCTCCACTTT; CDR3aa: CASSRDRDSPLHF
j_gene: TRBJ1-1; abundance: -; d_gene: -; v_gene: TRBV21-1; CDR3nt: TGTGCCAGCAGCAAAGCGAGGGGCCGCTCGAACACTGAAGCTTTCTTT; CDR3aa: CASSKARGRSNTEAFF
j_gene: TRBJ2-7; abundance: -; d_gene: -; v_gene: TRBV25-1; CDR3nt: TGTGCCAGCAGTACCCCCGGGGGGACAGGCCTCTACGAGCAGTACTTC; CDR3aa: CASSTPGGTGLYEQYF
j_gene: TRBJ2-3; abundance: -; d_gene: -; v_gene: TRBV9; CDR3nt: TGTGCCAGCAGCGTCCGGGACAGCGGGACAGATACGCAGTATTTT; CDR3aa: CASSVRDSGTDTQYF
j_gene: TRBJ2-1; abundance: -; d_gene: TRBD2; v_gene: TRBV9; CDR3nt: TGTGCCAGCAGCGTAGAAGCGGGAGGATACAATGAGCAGTTCTTC; CDR3aa: CASSVEAGGYNEQFF
j_gene: TRBJ2-7; abundance: once; d_gene: -; v_gene: TRBV7-9; CDR3nt: TGTGCCAGCAGCTTATTGGCAGGTGGGCAAGGAGAGCAGTACTTC; CDR3aa: CASSLLAGGQGEQYF
j_gene: TRBJ2-1; abundance: -; d_gene: TRBD2; v_gene: TRBV19; CDR3nt: TGTGCCAGTAGTATAGGAGGTAGCGGGAGGATCAATGAGCAGTTCTTC; CDR3aa: CASSIGGSGRINEQFF
j_gene: TRBJ1-2; abundance: -; d_gene: -; v_gene: TRBV6-1; CDR3nt: TGTGCCAGCAGTGACCAGGCCTACTATGGCTACACCTTC; CDR3aa: CASSDQAYYGYTF
j_gene: TRBJ2-5; abundance: -; d_gene: -; v_gene: TRBV28; CDR3nt: TGTGCCAGCAGTTCAATTGAGGGCTCAGGGGAGAGCCAGTACTTC; CDR3aa: CASSSIEGSGESQYF
j_gene: TRBJ1-1; abundance: -; d_gene: -; v_gene: TRBV10-3; CDR3nt: TGTGCCATCAGTGATGGGAACACTGAAGCTTTCTTT; CDR3aa: CAISDGNTEAFF
j_gene: TRBJ2-7; abundance: -; d_gene: -; v_gene: TRBV6-6; CDR3nt: TGTGCCAGCAGTGACCTAATACAGGGCGGCTACGAGCAGTACTTC; CDR3aa: CASSDLIQGGYEQYF
j_gene: TRBJ2-7; abundance: -; d_gene: TRBD1; v_gene: TRBV5-4; CDR3nt: TGTGCCAGCAGGATGTGGGGACAGGGGGCAATAGGAGCCTACGAGCAGTACTTC; CDR3aa: CASRMWGQGAIGAYEQYF
j_gene: TRBJ2-7; abundance: -; d_gene: -; v_gene: TRBV4-2; CDR3nt: TGTGCCAGCAGCCAAGGTCTCATGTCCTACGAGCAGTACTTC; CDR3aa: CASSQGLMSYEQYF
j_gene: TRBJ1-1; abundance: -; d_gene: -; v_gene: TRBV2; CDR3nt: TGTGCCAGCAATCAGGGCACTGAAGCTTTCTTT; CDR3aa: CASNQGTEAFF
j_gene: TRBJ1-1; abundance: -; d_gene: TRBD1; v_gene: TRBV4-2; CDR3nt: TGTGCCAGCAGCCATTTACAACAGGGGGCCACTGAAGCTTTCTTT; CDR3aa: CASSHLQQGATEAFF
j_gene: TRBJ2-1; abundance: -; d_gene: -; v_gene: TRBV7-2; CDR3nt: TGTGCCAGCAGCGGGCCGGGGGCCAATGAGCAGTTCTTC; CDR3aa: CASSGPGANEQFF
j_gene: TRBJ2-1; abundance: -; d_gene: -; v_gene: TRBV4-3; CDR3nt: TGCGCCAGCAGCTCCCACACCGGACGGGAAGTCAATGAGCAGTTCTTC; CDR3aa: CASSSHTGREVNEQFF
j_gene: TRBJ1-2; abundance: -; d_gene: -; v_gene: TRBV7-2; CDR3nt: TGTGCCAGCAGCTTATGGACCTATGGCTACACCTTC; CDR3aa: CASSLWTYGYTF